This TCR beta chain is from a study of beta chain features in type 1 diabetes. Sequenced material consisted of expressed TCRB transcripts (all of the isolated RNA was reverse transcribed). Assay: immunoSEQ multiplex PCR; the TCRdb copy retains only in-frame clones and omits some. The data show 350,000 to 450,000 clones, about 16% seen once. Germline values: CDR1 MDHEN, CDR2 SYDVKM. J gave up 4 bases and V 3 bases, and 0 bases lay outside the gene matches. The CDR3 is made up of 13 amino acids. The table lists this clone with a few counts. Different DNA sequences within this sample yield the same CDR3. The receptor's source is a woman between 18 and 29 years old in good health. The chain has TRBV28 and TRBJ1-2; 9 bases line up with TRBD1. The sequencing sample was made of naive CD4+ T cells from blood. CDR3 protein: CASSLGQGYGYTF. Written as DNA, the CDR3 is TGTGCCAGCAGTTTGGGACAGGGCTATGGCTACACCTTC.